This TCR beta chain was identified during a study of cytomegalovirus exposure and HLA in healthy donors. The PCR used 60 Vbeta and 13 Jbeta primers. The data were produced by immunoSEQ multiplex PCR, yet TCRdb's version contains in-frame clones alone and is incomplete. The sample consists of about 110,000 clones, roughly 70% of them appearing once. V gave up 0 bases and J gave up 2 bases; unmatched junction bases: 10. The CDR3 runs 18 residues. Germline CDR1 and CDR2: SGHNT and YENEEA. Sequenced input: PBMCs. The genes are TRBV11-3 and TRBJ2-5, with 9 bases that match TRBD2. The sequence was obtained from a woman aged 40 to 50 in good health and CMV-seropositive. The CDR3 nucleotides read TGTGCCAGCAGCTTAGATAGCGGGAGTTTCGGATCACAAGAGACCCAGTACTTC. Protein product: CASSLDSGSFGSQETQYF.